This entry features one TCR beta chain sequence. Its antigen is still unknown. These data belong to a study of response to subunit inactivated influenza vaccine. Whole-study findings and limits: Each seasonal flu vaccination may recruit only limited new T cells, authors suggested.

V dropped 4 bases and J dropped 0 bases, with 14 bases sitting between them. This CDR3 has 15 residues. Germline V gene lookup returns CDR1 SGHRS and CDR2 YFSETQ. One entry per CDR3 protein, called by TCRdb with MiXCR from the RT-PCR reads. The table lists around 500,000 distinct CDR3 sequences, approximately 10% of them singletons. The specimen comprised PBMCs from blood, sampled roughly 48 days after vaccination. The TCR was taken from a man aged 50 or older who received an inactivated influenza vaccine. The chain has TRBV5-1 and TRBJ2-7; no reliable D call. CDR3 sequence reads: CASSDGPNGSYEQYF. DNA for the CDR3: TGCGCCAGCAGCGATGGACCCAATGGCTCCTACGAGCAGTACTTC.